Listed below are T cell receptor beta chains from one sample, sequenced in a study of radiotherapy plus CTLA-4 blockade in lung cancer. Method: immunoSEQ multiplex PCR; TCRdb's copy keeps in-frame clones and lacks some. This table holds about 110,000 clones, approximately 77% found once. This material consisted of peripheral blood, taken from a patient treated with radiotherapy plus ipilimumab. The receptor source for this set is a human donor with non-small cell lung cancer that progressed on radiotherapy plus ipilimumab. Some clones in this sample may be carry-over from other donors' samples. The conserved cysteine and the conserved F or W are not part of the CDR3 here. The D gene is left open where the match is weak. Size tells how often a clone was seen (once, few, many) or the class of an expanded clone, and some rows leave it out.

>-|TRBJ2-1|-|TRBV7-3
ASSVLMGSGQF
>TRBD1|TRBJ1-2|-|TRBV7-9
ASSLELGQGAANYGYT
>-|TRBJ1-2|-|TRBV5-1
ASSLGGGPDYGYT
>-|TRBJ2-3|-|TRBV27
ASSSRTLADTQY
>-|TRBJ2-5|-|TRBV4-1
ASSPLARGSQETQY
>TRBD1|TRBJ1-6|-|TRBV4-2
ASSQEGTGDSPLH
>TRBD1|TRBJ2-1|-|TRBV5-1
ASSYYRGQFGEQF
>TRBD1|TRBJ2-7|-|TRBV19
ASSRQGVQSSYEQY
>-|TRBJ1-1|-|TRBV5-4
ASSPRNTEAF
>-|TRBJ1-1|-|TRBV7-6
ASSLYDSGTEAF
>-|TRBJ2-3|-|TRBV10-3
AIGVGDTQY
>-|TRBJ2-3|-|TRBV9
ASSPNDDTQY
>-|TRBJ1-1|-|TRBV18
ASSQRGGGQAAREAF
>-|TRBJ2-2|-|TRBV7-3
ASSPKTFHNTGELF
>-|TRBJ2-7|-|TRBV14
ASSLSFNYEQY
>TRBD1|TRBJ2-1|few|TRBV9
ASSVGGQGGSEQF
>-|TRBJ2-2|few|TRBV7-2
ASSLGPSKNTGELF
>-|TRBJ1-2|-|TRBV7-2
ASSLAASMGSYT
>-|TRBJ1-5|-|TRBV19
ASSRGQPSNQPQH
>TRBD1|TRBJ1-1|-|TRBV5-4
ASSRDRREWAF
>TRBD1|TRBJ1-1|-|TRBV5-1
ATRQGAGNTEAF
>TRBD1|TRBJ1-1|-|TRBV7-9
ASSQKGQLHEAF
>-|TRBJ1-5|few|TRBV5-4
ASSWMGDQPQH
>-|TRBJ2-5|-|TRBV5-1
ASSLVAGKGETQY
>-|TRBJ2-2|-|TRBV14
ASSQPVAGELF
>-|TRBJ1-5|-|TRBV7-2
ASSLFRNQPQH